The TCR beta chain described here comes from a study of cytomegalovirus exposure and HLA in healthy donors. This clone was observed once. The V and J ends lost 3 bases and 0 bases, in that order; junction bases with no gene match: 15. The length of the CDR3 is 19 residues. Germline V CDR1 and CDR2: GTSNPN, SVGIG (reference sequence). Profiling relied on immunoSEQ multiplex PCR, and the TCRdb table lists in-frame clones only, not all of them. This sample has 260,000 or so clones, with about 90% found just once. The receptor was isolated from a woman aged 25 to 39 in good health and CMV-seronegative. Sequencing used PBMCs. The rearrangement uses TRBV30 and TRBJ2-2; 8 bases match TRBD2. The CDR3 reads CAWSLRAGGSLTNTGELFF. CDR3 DNA sequence: TGTGCCTGGAGCCTCCGGGCGGGAGGATCCCTGACGAACACCGGGGAGCTGTTTTTT.